This T cell receptor (beta chain) was identified during a study of T cell repertoires in aging, cancer and after chemotherapy. Study-level information: The whole study produced a dataset of roughly 8.8 million TCR reads. Whole-study findings and limits: Across the chemotherapy interval, each cancer cohort showed higher median generation probability, suggesting thymic rebound.

Peripheral blood genomic DNA, not sorted cells or RNA, was the template. Relative to its sample, this clonotype is medium-sized. Its antigen is not identified. The ends lost 3 bases at V and 4 bases at J; junction bases unmatched: 2. The CDR3 is 13 residues long. Per germline, CDR1 SGHNT and CDR2 YENEEA. Rearranged V-D-J TRB sequences were amplified with a mixed TRB-A/B primer pool. Via MiXCR, TCRdb re-called the multiplex PCR reads, giving one row per CDR3 protein. The data contain thousands of distinct CDR3 sequences, roughly 35% of them singletons. The rearrangement links TRBV11-3 to TRBJ2-7, with 8 bases fitting TRBD1. Sequencing was done on a sample of blood. The clonotype comes from a human donor in good health. CDR3 residues: CASSLWTGYEQYF. The CDR3 DNA reads as TGTGCCAGCAGCTTGTGGACAGGGTACGAGCAGTACTTC.